This T cell receptor beta chain was sequenced for a study of cytomegalovirus exposure and HLA in healthy donors (TCRdb year 2017). Study-wide context: According to an earlier analysis of a few hundred of the donors, about 170 million T cells yielded some 120 million unique TCR beta sequences and about 300 Gb of sequence data. Among about 410 genotyped donors of the cohort, an average of around 240,000 unique TCR beta nucleotide sequences was sequenced per donor, of which about 19% were non-productive. A later analysis re-analyzed previously published TCR beta repertoires from 666 donors and added high-resolution HLA genotyping to study TCR occurrence patterns. Rather than drawing on any new phenotypic data, the later analysis identified candidate immune exposures from TCR beta sequences and the way those sequences occurred across donors. All discovery cohort repertoires had been generated using a single sequencing platform. An early release that covered some 630 HLA-typed donors contained approximately 290 gigabases of sequencing data and around 85 million unique TCR sequences. Typing coverage differed by locus: A, B, C, DRB1 and DQB1 were typed in roughly 620-640 donors, DQA1 in 500 to 550, DPA1 in around 610, and DPB1 in 472. The study aimed to test whether cataloging public T cell receptors could reveal signatures of past pathogen exposure. Genome-wide SNP genotypes for about three fifths of the roughly 670 donors were used in a later genetic analysis, which treated that subset as a discovery cohort. HLA typing included class I and class II loci at four-digit resolution. Using immunosequencing, the study profiled T cell repertoires from about 650 subjects and related those repertoires to cytomegalovirus serostatus. The study combined high-throughput TCR immunosequencing, statistical association of individual TCRs with disease status, and machine learning to predict cytomegalovirus infection status. Of the 300 to 450 genotyped donors, more than 75% were placed in the genetic ancestry cluster associated with self-reported Caucasian donors. An earlier analysis of around 640 of the donors used high-throughput TCR beta sequencing to judge whether each TCR beta V gene segment behaved as functional or pseudogenic. A separate validation cohort of over 95 different subjects was used in addition to the roughly 670-subject first cohort. Because of strong linkage in the cohort, 4 to 6 DR-DQ haplotypes were treated as single units for association and clustering. Alongside the repertoire data, information on donor age, sex, ethnicity and CMV serostatus was compiled.

Concerning this clone itself: Its target antigen remains unknown. No qualities accompany the bases; no much larger clone lies one base away.

CDR1 and CDR2 are read off the germline V gene (reference sequence) as SEHNR and FQNEAQ. Germline trimming: 5 bases from V, 3 bases from J; junction bases outside gene matches: 9. Its CDR3 holds 16 amino acids, cysteine through phenylalanine. Just CDR3 DNA is preserved here, 48 bases in frame from base 1. The library relied on the immunoSEQ multiplex PCR assay. A mixture of 60 forward primers for TCR Vbeta segments and 13 reverse primers for TCR Jbeta segments was used in the multiplex PCR. The CDR3 region of rearranged TCR beta genes was amplified from genomic DNA with a multiplex PCR assay. The amplified TCR beta libraries were sequenced on the Illumina HiSeq System as 87-base-pair reads. The study's own analysis went as follows. A later analysis tallied approximately 87 million unique TCR beta chains across the 666 repertoires, and 10 million to 11 million of those chains were shared by two or more donors. To remove PCR and sequencing errors, raw reads were error-corrected and collapsed into unique sequences using a nearest-neighbor algorithm that merged closely related sequences. Alignment of CDR3 sequences to IMGT reference sequences was used to assign V, D and J gene segments. For a sequence to be retained, at least a six-nucleotide match to both a V gene segment and a J gene segment was required. Rearrangements were called productive when the CDR3 lacked stop codons and stayed in frame with V and J; all others were non-productive. CDR3 was defined according to IMGT convention as the region running from the second conserved V-encoded cysteine to the conserved J-encoded phenylalanine. In an earlier analysis of roughly 610 of the donors, sequences lacking an unambiguous match to a single V gene segment were excluded. In an earlier analysis of 587 of the donors, V segments were called functional above 56.7% productive rearrangements and were called segregating when the between-donor standard deviation exceeded 5%. To diagnose cytomegalovirus status from the catalog of TCR beta chain sequences, a statistical classification framework was built. A later analysis assigned V and J genes by comparing TCR nucleotide sequences with IMGT/GENE-DB human TR gene sequences. In a later analysis, CDR3 sequences and most-parsimonious VDJ recombination scenarios were assigned using the TCRdist pipeline. In a later analysis, each TCR beta chain was defined by its CDR3 amino acid sequence together with its V-gene family, and reads lacking a unique V-gene family were excluded. A later analysis removed 500 to 600 highly shared, low-generation-probability nucleotide sequences to deal with suspected cross-contamination and a sequencing artifact. A later analysis calculated a clonal expansion index for each public chain from normalized within-repertoire ranks of inferred template counts. Generation probabilities in a later analysis came from a VDJ recombination model fitted to out-of-frame rearrangements, and those results were checked against IGoR. Hypergeometric tests were used in a later analysis to score TCR-TCR, TCR-HLA and TCR-CMV co-occurrence, with a repertoire-size bias correction applied to the TCR pairs. In a later analysis, false discovery rates were estimated by permuting HLA or CMV assignments 20 times. A later analysis grouped co-occurring TCRs with DBSCAN, adding TCRdist sequence similarity when clustering within HLA-allele-positive subsets. Repertoires with fewer than 30,000 or more than 120,000 public chains were left out of co-occurrence clustering, as were a few repertoires with anomalous nucleotide sharing. As stored in TCRdb, this immuneACCESS dataset retains in-frame rearrangements with V and J assigned. A fraction of the clones does not appear; measured against another copy, unresolved V genes explain less than half of the discrepancy, and the remainder lacks a known reason. V, J and clone size are those of that table, while D and trimming were read from the DNA. In this sample the table shows about 130,000 clones, 82% of which occur a single time. The ten largest clones capture around 3% of the sample.

The cohort consisted of 666 healthy bone marrow donors. At the time of sampling, every cohort member was nominally healthy, though immune exposures that went unrecorded were likely present. The donor tested CMV seronegative, placing the donor among the 350 or so seronegative members of the cohort. A peripheral blood sample was collected from each donor, and TCR beta sequencing was performed on peripheral blood mononuclear cells. Genomic DNA was extracted from the blood cell samples with the Qiagen DNeasy Blood Extraction Kit. The paper's findings and limits, for the study overall: Most CMV-associated TCR beta chains appeared to be HLA-restricted in a later analysis, and the HLA associations seemed to be driven largely by CMV exposure. In a later analysis, the rate of TCR association differed among HLA loci, with DRB1 alleles having the most associated TCRs and HLA-C alleles having the fewest. The 87-base-pair reads could not distinguish some IMGT-functional V segments, including TRBV6-2 and TRBV6-3, so those segments were excluded. Because counts were too low, more than 15 rarely observed V segments, including chromosome 9 orphons, were left out of the earlier analysis of approximately 500 of the donors. In this cohort, only TCR beta chains were sequenced, and detectable features were limited by the absence of alpha or paired-chain data. Strong co-occurrence of HLA alleles, especially DR and DQ, made assigning TCR associations to individual alleles difficult. An association between a missense DCLRE1C variant and V-gene and J-gene trimming of TCR beta chains was found in a later genetic analysis and replicated in an independent cohort. According to a later genetic analysis, donors in an Asian-associated ancestry cluster had fewer N-insertions in productive TCRs than the roughly 670-donor mean. Roughly uniform sequencing depth across donors was assumed in presence/absence analyses, although this assumption may not hold. A later analysis found that HLA-associated TCR beta chains were more clonally expanded and had lower generation probabilities than equally common non-associated chains. In an earlier analysis of 587 of the donors, most TCR beta V segments appeared in productive rearrangements about 87% or about 30% of the time, broadly matching IMGT annotations. Correlated functional status among segregating V segments might reflect linkage disequilibrium, but an unknown experimental factor could not be ruled out. A total of about 150 TCR beta chains were listed by the study as associated with cytomegalovirus. At a false discovery rate of 0.05, a later analysis linked roughly 17,000 TCR beta sequences to specific HLA alleles. The classifier was reported to diagnose cytomegalovirus status with high specificity and sensitivity in both the original cohort and the validation cohort. Across donors, most TCR sequences were observed very rarely, whereas some public TCRs were present in many individuals. A cluster of highly shared sequence variants was judged likely to be a technical artifact of the sequencing pipeline. A further reported finding was that TCR beta sequences accurately predicted the HLA-A and HLA-B alleles for most subjects in the first cohort. Immune exposure information for the cohort was limited to CMV serostatus. Because HLA typing was missing for some donors at each locus, association tests included only the typed subset. A few of the identified cytomegalovirus-associated TCR beta chains were confirmed in vitro to be specific for cytomegalovirus antigens. A later analysis reported that several top co-occurrence clusters appeared linked to parvovirus B19, influenza, CMV and Epstein-Barr virus. The authors suggested that the approach could potentially be generalized to other disease states and immunological phenotypes.

The origin of this receptor is a boy younger than 10 in good health and CMV-seronegative. Sequencing used PBMCs. The sequence is built from TRBV7-9 and TRBJ2-4; 8 nucleotides in the junction match TRBD2. The CDR3 here reads CASSTTSGRGKNIQYF. The sequence in DNA is TGTGCCAGCAGCACCACTAGCGGCAGAGGCAAAAACATTCAGTACTTC.